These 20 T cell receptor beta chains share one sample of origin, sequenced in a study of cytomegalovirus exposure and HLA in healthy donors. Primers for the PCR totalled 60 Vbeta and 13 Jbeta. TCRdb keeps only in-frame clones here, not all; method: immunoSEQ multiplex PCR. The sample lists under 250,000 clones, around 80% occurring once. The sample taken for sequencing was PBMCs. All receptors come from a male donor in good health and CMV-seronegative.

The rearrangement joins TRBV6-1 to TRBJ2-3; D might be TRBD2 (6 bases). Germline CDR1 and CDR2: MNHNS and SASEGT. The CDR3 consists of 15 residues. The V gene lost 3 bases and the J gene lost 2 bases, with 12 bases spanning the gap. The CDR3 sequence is CASSERGRYTDTQYF. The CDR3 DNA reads TGTGCCAGCAGTGAGCGGGGCAGGTACACAGATACGCAGTATTTT.

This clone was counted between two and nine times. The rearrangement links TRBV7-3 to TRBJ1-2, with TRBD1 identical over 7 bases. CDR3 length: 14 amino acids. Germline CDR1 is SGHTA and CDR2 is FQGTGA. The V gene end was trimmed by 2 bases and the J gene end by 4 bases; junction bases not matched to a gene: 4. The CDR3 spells CASSLGGGAYGYTF. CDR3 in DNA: TGTGCCAGCAGCTTAGGAGGGGGCGCCTATGGCTACACCTTC.

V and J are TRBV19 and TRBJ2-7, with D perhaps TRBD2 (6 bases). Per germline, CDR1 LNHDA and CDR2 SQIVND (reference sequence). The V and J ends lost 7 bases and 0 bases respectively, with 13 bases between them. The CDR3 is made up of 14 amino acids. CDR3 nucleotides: TGTGCCAGTACTCATGGGGGGTCCTCCTACGAGCAGTACTTC. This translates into CASTHGGSSYEQYF.

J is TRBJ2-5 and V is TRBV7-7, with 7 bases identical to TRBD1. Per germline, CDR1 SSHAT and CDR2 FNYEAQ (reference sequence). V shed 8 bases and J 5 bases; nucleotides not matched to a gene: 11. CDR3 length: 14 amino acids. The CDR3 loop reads CASGTGQRLETQYF. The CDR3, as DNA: TGTGCCAGCGGGACGGGACAGCGGCTTGAGACCCAGTACTTC.

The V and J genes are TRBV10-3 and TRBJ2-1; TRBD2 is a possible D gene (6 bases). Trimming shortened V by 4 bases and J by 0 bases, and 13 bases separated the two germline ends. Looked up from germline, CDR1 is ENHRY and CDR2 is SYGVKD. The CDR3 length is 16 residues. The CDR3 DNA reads TGTGCCATCAGTGCTAGCGAGAGGAGCTCCTACAATGAGCAGTTCTTC. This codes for CAISASERSSYNEQFF.

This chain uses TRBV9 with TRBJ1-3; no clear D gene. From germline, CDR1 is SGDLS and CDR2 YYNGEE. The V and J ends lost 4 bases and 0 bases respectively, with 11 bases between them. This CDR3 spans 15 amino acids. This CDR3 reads CASSPTISSGNTIYF. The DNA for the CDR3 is TGTGCCAGCAGCCCTACGATAAGCTCTGGAAACACCATATATTTT.

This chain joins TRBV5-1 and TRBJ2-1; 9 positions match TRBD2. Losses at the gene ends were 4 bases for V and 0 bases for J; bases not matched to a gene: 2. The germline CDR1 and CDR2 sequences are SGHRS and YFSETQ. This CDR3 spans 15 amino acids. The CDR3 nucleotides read TGCGCCAGCAGCGCGACTAGCGGCTCCTACAATGAGCAGTTCTTC. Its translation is CASSATSGSYNEQFF.

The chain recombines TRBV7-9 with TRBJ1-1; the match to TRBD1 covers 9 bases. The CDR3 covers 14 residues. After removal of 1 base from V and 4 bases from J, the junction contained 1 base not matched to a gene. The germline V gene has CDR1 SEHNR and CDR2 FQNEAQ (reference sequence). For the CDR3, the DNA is TGTGCCAGCAGCTTAGAGACAGGGGGCACTGAAGCTTTCTTT. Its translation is CASSLETGGTEAFF.

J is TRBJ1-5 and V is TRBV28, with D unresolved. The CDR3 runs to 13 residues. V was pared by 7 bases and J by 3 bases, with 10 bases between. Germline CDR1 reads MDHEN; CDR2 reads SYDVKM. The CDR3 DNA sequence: TGTGCCAGCACTAACAGACCCAATCAGCCCCAGCATTTT. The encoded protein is CASTNRPNQPQHF.

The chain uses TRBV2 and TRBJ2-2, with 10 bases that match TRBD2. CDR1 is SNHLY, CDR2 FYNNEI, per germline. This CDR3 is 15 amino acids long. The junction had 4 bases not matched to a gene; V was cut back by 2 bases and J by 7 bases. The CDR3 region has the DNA TGTGCCAGCAGTGAAATAGCGGGAGGTGACGGGGAGCTGTTTTTT. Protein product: CASSEIAGGDGELFF. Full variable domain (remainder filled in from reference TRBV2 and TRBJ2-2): EPEVTQTPSHQVTQMGQEVILRCVPISNHLYFYWYRQILGQKVEFLVSFYNNEISEKSEIFDDQFSVERPDGSNFTLKIRSTKLEDSAMYFCASSEIAGGDGELFFGEGSRLTVL.

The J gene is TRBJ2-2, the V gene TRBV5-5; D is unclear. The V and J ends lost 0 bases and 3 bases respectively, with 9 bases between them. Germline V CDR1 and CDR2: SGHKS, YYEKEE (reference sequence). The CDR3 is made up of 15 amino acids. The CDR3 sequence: CASSLDSLYTGELFF. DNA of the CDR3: TGTGCCAGCAGCTTGGATAGCCTGTACACCGGGGAGCTGTTTTTT. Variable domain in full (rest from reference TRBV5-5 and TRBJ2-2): DAGVTQSPTHLIKTRGQQVTLRCSPISGHKSVSWYQQVLGQGPQFIFQYYEKEERGRGNFPDRFSARQFPNYSSELNVNALLLGDSALYLCASSLDSLYTGELFFGEGSRLTVL.

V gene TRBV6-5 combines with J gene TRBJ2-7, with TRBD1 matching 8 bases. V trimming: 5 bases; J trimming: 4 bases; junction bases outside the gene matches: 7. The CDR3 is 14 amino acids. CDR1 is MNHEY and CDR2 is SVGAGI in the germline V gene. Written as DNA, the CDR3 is TGTGCCAGCAGTCTTCAGGGGGCGCGATACGAGCAGTACTTC. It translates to CASSLQGARYEQYF.

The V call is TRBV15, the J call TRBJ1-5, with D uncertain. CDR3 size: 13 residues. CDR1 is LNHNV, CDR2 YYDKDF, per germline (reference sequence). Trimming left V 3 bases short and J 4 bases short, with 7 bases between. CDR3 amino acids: CATSSSRNQPQHF. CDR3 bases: TGTGCCACCAGCAGTTCCAGGAATCAGCCCCAGCATTTT.

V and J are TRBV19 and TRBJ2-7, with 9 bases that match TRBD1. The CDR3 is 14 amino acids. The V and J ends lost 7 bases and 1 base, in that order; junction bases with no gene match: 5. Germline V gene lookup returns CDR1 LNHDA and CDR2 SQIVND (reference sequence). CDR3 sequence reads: CASMGQGASYEQYF. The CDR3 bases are TGTGCCAGTATGGGACAGGGTGCTTCCTACGAGCAGTACTTC. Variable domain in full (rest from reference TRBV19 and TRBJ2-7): DGGITQSPKYLFRKEGQNVTLSCEQNLNHDAMYWYRQDPGQGLRLIYYSQIVNDFQKGDIAEGYSVSREKKESFPLTVTSAQKNPTAFYLCASMGQGASYEQYFGPGTRLTVT.

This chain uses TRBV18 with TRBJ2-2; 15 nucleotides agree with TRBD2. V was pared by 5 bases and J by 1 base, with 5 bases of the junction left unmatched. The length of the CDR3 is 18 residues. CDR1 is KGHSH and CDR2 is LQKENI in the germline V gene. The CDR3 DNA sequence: TGTGCCAGCTCATTCGGACTAGCGGGAGGGAAGAACACCGGGGAGCTGTTTTTT. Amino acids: CASSFGLAGGKNTGELFF.

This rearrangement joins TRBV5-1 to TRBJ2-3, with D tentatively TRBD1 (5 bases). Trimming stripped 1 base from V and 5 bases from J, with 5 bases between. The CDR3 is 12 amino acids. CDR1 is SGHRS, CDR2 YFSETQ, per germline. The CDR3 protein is CASSLTGDTQYF. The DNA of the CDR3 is TGCGCCAGCAGCTTGACAGGAGATACGCAGTATTTT. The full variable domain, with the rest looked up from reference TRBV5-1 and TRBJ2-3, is KAGVTQTPRYLIKTRGQQVTLSCSPISGHRSVSWYQQTPGQGLQFLFEYFSETQRNKGNFPGRFSGRQFSNSRSEMNVSTLELGDSALYLCASSLTGDTQYFGPGTRLTVL.

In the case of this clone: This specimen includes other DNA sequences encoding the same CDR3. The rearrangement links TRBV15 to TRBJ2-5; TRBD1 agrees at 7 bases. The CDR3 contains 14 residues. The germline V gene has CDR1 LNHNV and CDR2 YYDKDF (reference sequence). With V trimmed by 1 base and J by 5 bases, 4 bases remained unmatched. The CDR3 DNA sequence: TGTGCCACCAGCAGAGTGGGCAGGGGGGAGACCCAGTACTTC. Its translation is CATSRVGRGETQYF.

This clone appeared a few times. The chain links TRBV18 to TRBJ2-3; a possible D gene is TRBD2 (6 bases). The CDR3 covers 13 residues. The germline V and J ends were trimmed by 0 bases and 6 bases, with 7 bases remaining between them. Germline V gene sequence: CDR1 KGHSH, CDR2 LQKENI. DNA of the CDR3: TGTGCCAGCTCACCACCTGGGGGGGATACGCAGTATTTT. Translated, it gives CASSPPGGDTQYF.

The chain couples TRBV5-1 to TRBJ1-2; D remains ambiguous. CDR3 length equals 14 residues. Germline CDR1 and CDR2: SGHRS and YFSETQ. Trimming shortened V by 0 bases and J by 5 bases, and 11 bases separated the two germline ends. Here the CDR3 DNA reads TGCGCCAGCAGCTTGGAGCCGGGTGGGTATGGCTACACCTTC. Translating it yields CASSLEPGGYGYTF.

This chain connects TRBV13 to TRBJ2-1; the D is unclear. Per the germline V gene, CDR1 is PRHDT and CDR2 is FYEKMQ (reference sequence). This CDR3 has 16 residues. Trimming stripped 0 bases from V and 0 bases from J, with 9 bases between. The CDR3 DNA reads TGTGCCAGCAGCTTAGGGGCGGTAAGCTCCTACAATGAGCAGTTCTTC. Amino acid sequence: CASSLGAVSSYNEQFF.